The sequence of this T cell receptor beta chain was determined in a study of T-cell reconstitution after alpha-beta-depleted transplantation in children. On this clonotype: This may arise from a read error, as a much more abundant clone is one base away.

CDR1 and CDR2 from the germline V gene are SQVTM and ANQGSEA. This CDR3 has 14 amino acids. With V trimmed by 4 bases and J by 3 bases, 8 bases remained unmatched. Unique molecular identifiers were incorporated into the prepared TCRbeta library. TCRdb ran MiXCR on the PCR reads and lists one entry per CDR3 protein. The sample has around 700,000 distinct CDR3 sequences; around 12% are singletons. This receptor was obtained from a girl aged 2-9 years with congenital amegakaryocytic thrombocytopenia, due to receive a stem cell transplant. This chain joins TRBV29-1 and TRBJ1-1, with 7 bases aligning to TRBD1. Sequencing used PBMCs, obtained before TCRalphabeta/CD19-depleted stem cell transplant. The CDR3 nucleotides are TGCAGCGTTGTGGGACAGAGTCTGGACACTGAAGCTTTCTTT. This encodes CSVVGQSLDTEAFF.